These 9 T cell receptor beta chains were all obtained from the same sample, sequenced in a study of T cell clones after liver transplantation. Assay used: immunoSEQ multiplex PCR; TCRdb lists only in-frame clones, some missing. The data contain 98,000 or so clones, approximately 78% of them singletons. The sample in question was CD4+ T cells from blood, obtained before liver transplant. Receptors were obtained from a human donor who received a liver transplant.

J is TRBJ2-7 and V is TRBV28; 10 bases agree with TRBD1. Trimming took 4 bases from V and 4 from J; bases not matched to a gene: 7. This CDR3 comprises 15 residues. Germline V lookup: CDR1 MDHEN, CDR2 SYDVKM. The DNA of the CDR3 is TGTGCCAGCAGTTCGAACCGGGACAGGGGTTACGAGCAGTACTTC. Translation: CASSSNRDRGYEQYF.

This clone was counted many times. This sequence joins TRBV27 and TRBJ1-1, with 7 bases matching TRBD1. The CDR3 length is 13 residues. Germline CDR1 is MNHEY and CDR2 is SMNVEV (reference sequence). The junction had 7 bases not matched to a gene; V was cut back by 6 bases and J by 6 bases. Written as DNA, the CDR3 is TGTGCCAGCAGGCCTACAGGGGCCGCTGAAGCTTTCTTT. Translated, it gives CASRPTGAAEAFF.

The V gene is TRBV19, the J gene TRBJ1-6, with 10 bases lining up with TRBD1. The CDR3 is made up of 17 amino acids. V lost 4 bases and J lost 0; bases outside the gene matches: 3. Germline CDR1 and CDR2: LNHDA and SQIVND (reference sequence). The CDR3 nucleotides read TGTGCCAGTAGTACGGGACAGGGGAGCTCCTATAATTCACCCCTCCACTTT. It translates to CASSTGQGSSYNSPLHF.

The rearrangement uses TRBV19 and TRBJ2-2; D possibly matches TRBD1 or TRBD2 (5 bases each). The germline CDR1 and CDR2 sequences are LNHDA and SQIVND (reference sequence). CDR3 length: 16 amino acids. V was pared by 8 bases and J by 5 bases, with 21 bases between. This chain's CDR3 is CASPFEDRGGTGELFF. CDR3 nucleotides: TGTGCCAGTCCTTTTGAAGACCGGGGCGGGACCGGGGAGCTGTTTTTT.

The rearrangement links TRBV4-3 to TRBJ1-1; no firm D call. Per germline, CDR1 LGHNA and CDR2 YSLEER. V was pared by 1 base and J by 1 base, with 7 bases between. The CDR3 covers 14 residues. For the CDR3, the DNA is TGCGCCAGCAGCCAAGTGGTGGGGAACACTGAAGCTTTCTTT. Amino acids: CASSQVVGNTEAFF.

The CDR3 nucleotides are TGTGCCAGCACTGCCGAAGCCGGCAGGACTGAAGCTTTCTTT. Translation gives CASTAEAGRTEAFF. V and J are TRBV19 and TRBJ1-1, with D unresolved. V was pared by 9 bases and J by 5 bases, with 19 bases between. Per germline, CDR1 LNHDA and CDR2 SQIVND (reference sequence). The CDR3 is 14 amino acids.

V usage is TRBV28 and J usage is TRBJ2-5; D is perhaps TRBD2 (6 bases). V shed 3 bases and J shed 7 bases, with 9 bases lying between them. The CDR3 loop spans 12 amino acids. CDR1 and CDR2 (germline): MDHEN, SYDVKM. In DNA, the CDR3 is TGTGCCAGCAGTTTCGGCGGGACGACCCAGTACTTC. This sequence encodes CASSFGGTTQYF. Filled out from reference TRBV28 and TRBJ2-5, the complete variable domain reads DVKVTQSSRYLVKRTGEKVFLECVQDMDHENMFWYRQDPGLGLRLIYFSYDVKMKEKGDIPEGYSVSREKKERFSLILESASTNQTSMYLCASSFGGTTQYFGPGTRLLVL.

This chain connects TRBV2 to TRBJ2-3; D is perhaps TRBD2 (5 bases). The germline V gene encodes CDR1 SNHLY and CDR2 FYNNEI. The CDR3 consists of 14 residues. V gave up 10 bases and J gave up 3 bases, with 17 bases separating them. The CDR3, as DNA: TGTGCCACCGGAACAGACCCGGGGACAGATACGCAGTATTTT. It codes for CATGTDPGTDTQYF.

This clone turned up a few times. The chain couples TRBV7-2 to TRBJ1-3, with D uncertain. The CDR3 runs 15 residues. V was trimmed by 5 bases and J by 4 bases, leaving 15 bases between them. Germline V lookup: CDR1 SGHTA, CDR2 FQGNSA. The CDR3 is CASSLGIGSGNTIYF. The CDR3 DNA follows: TGTGCCAGCAGCCTGGGGATAGGTTCCGGAAACACCATATATTTT.